The T cell receptor beta chain described here comes from a study of shared clonotypes between healthy human individuals. This clone turned up a few times. Sequencing was performed with immunoSEQ multiplex PCR; in TCRdb, only in-frame clones are kept and a portion is missing. Among some 1,100,000 clones listed, around 78% were seen once. With 4 bases removed from V and 15 bases from J, the gap between germline ends came to 20 bases. The CDR3 runs to 13 residues. The germline gives CDR1 MNHEY, CDR2 SVGAGI. J is TRBJ2-3 and V is TRBV6-5; D may be TRBD2 (6 bases). The specimen was memory CD4+ T cells from PBMCs. The subset: CD45RA-negative fraction. The TCR sequence derives from a man younger than 35 in good health. Some clones in this sample may be carry-over from other donors' samples. CDR3 bases: TGTGCCAGCAGTTCAGGGACCGGGGGAGGCTTATATTTT. Translating it yields CASSSGTGGGLYF.